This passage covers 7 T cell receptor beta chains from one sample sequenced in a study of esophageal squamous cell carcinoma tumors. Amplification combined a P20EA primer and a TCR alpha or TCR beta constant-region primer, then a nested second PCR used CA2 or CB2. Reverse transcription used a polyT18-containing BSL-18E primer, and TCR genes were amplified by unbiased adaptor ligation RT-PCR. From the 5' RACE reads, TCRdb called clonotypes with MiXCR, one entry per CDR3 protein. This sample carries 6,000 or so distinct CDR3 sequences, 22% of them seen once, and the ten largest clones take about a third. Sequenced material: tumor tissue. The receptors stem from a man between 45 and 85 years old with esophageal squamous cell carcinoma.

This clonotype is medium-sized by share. Here the CDR3 reads CASSHESGDQFF. CDR3 DNA: TGCGCCAGCAGCCACGAGAGCGGGGACCAGTTCTTC. This rearrangement joins TRBV4-1 to TRBJ2-1, with 7 nucleotides matching TRBD2. This CDR3 comprises 12 residues. The ends lost 3 bases at V and 13 bases at J; junction bases unmatched: 6. The germline CDR1 and CDR2 sequences are MGHRA and YSYEKL.

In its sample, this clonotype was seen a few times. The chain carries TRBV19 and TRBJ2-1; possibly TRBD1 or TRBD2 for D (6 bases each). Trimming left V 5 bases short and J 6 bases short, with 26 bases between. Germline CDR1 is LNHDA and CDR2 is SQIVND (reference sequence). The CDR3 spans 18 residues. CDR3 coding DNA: TGTGCCAGTAGTCGACAGGCTATTAATTTCGGAGGGGTCAATGAGCAGTTCTTC. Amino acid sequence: CASSRQAINFGGVNEQFF.

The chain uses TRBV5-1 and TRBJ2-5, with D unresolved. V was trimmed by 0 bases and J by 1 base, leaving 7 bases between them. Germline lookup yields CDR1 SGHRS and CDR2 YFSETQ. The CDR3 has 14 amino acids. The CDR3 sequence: CASSLGGSQETQYF. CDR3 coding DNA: TGCGCCAGCAGCTTGGGAGGCAGCCAAGAGACCCAGTACTTC.

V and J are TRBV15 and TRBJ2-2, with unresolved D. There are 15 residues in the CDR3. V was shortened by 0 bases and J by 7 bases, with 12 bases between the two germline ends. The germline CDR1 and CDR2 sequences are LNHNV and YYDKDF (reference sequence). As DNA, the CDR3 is TGTGCCACCAGCAGAGATCACGGTGGATTCGGGGAGCTGTTTTTT. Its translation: CATSRDHGGFGELFF.

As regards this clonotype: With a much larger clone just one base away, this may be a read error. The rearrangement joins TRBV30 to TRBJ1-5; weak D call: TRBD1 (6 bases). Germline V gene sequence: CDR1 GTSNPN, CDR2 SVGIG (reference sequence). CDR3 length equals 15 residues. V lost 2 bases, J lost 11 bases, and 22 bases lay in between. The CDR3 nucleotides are TGTGCCTGGAGTTCACAGGGAAACCCCAATCGGTCCCAGCATTTT. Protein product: CAWSSQGNPNRSQHF.

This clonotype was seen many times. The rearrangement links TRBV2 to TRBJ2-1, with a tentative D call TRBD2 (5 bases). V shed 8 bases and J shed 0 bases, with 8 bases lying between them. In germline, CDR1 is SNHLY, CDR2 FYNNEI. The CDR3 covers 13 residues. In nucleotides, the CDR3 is TGTGCCAGCCGGGGATACTCCTACAATGAGCAGTTCTTC. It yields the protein CASRGYSYNEQFF.

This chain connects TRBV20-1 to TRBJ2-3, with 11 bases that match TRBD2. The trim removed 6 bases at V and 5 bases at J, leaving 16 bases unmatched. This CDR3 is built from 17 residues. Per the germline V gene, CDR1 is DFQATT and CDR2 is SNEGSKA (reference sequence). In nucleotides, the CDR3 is TGCAGTGCCAGAAAAGAGAGGTGGCTAGCGGGAGGAGATACGCAGTATTTT. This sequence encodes CSARKERWLAGGDTQYF.